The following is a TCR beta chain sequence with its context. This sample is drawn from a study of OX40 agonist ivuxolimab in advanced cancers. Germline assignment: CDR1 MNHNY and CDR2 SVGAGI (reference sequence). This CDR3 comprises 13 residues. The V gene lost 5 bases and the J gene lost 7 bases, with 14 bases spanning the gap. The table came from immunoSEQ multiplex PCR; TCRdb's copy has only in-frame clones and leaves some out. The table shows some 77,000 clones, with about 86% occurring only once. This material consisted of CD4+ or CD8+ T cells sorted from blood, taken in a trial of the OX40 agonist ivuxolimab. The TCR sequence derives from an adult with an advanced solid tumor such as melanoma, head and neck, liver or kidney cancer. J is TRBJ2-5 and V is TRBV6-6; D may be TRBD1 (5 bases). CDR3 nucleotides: TGTGCCAGCAGTCCTATCCAGGGCGGGACCCAGTACTTC. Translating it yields CASSPIQGGTQYF.